This TCR beta chain came from a study of cytomegalovirus exposure and HLA in healthy donors. Study-wide results and limits: Prediction of most subjects' HLA-A and HLA-B alleles by TCR beta sequences was reportedly accurate. Upon later analysis, HLA-associated TCR beta chains proved more clonally expanded than other, equally common chains. Analyzed later, association rates of TCRs varied across HLA loci, with DRB1 most and HLA-C fewest. Most TCR sequences proved rare, with some public TCRs found in many donors.

Points on this clone: Its antigen is unidentified.

Primers included in the PCR were 60 Vbeta and 13 Jbeta primers. Method: immunoSEQ multiplex PCR; TCRdb's copy keeps in-frame clones and lacks some. The data contain roughly 170,000 clones, roughly 70% of them singletons. The ends were cut back, 2 bases at V and 2 bases at J, with 8 bases in the middle. Germline assignment: CDR1 SGHRS and CDR2 YFSETQ. The CDR3 length is 14 residues. This TCR came from a girl aged 5 to 17 in good health and CMV-seronegative. Sample: PBMCs. This rearrangement joins TRBV5-1 to TRBJ2-1; D gene ambiguous. CDR3 loop: CASSFLGPYNEQFF. CDR3 DNA: TGCGCCAGCAGCTTCCTTGGGCCCTACAATGAGCAGTTCTTC.